This T cell receptor beta chain comes out of a study of T cell responses to AZD1222 COVID-19 vaccine. Study at large: Second-dose timings of about 4 or about 12 weeks were pooled.

Trimming stripped 5 bases from V and 0 bases from J, with 11 bases between. This CDR3 contains 14 residues. Germline loops: CDR1 LGHNA, CDR2 YNFKEQ. Libraries were prepared by immunoSEQ multiplex PCR; TCRdb keeps only in-frame clonotypes and omits some of them. In the table there are 160,000 or so clones, about 88% of which are singletons. The chain carries TRBV4-2 and TRBJ2-7, with TRBD1 as a possible D gene (6 bases). The specimen comprised peripheral blood, sampled on day 0 of AZD1222 vaccination. This TCR came from an adult in good health. The CDR3 DNA is TGTGCCAGCAGCTTAGGGGGTAGCTCCTACGAGCAGTACTTC. It specifies CASSLGGSSYEQYF.